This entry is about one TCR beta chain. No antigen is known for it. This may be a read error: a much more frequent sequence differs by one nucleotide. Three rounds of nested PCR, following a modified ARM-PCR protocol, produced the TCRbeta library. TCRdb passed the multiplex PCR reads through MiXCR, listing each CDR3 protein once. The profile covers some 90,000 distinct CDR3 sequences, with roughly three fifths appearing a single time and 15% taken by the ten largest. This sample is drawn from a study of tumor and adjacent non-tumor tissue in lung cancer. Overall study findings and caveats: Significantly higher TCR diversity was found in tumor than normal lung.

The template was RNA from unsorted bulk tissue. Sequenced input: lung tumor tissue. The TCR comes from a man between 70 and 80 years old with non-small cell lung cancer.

As DNA, the CDR3 is TGTGCCAGCAGCTTACAAAGAACTTTGAGCACTGAAGTTTTCTTT. Its translation is CASSLQRTLSTEVFF. V gene TRBV5-6 combines with J gene TRBJ1-1; no clear D. The V gene's germline CDR1 is SGHDT and CDR2 YYEEEE. The CDR3 loop spans 15 amino acids.